This T cell receptor beta chain is from a study of lymphopenia after photon versus proton radiotherapy. On this clone: Its antigen is not known.

Sequencing was performed with immunoSEQ multiplex PCR; in TCRdb, only in-frame clones are kept and a portion is missing. Counted here are 25,000 to 30,000 clones, around 81% occurring once; the ten biggest clones make up approximately 30%. Germline V gives CDR1 SGHAT, CDR2 FQDESV (reference sequence). The junction had 2 bases not matched to a gene; V was cut back by 5 bases and J by 1 base. There are 15 residues in the CDR3. General observations from the study: Better survival with proton therapy was suggested as possible, not demonstrated. Photon-treated patients lost naive T cells and TCR diversity; proton-treated stayed stable. After the lymphocyte nadir, photon-treated repertoires showed oligoclonal expansion, especially of CD8+ Temra cells.

This specimen consisted of peripheral blood, obtained from a patient treated with photon-based radiotherapy. The TCR originated in a middle-aged man with gastric cancer. V is TRBV11-1 and J is TRBJ1-5; 10 nucleotides agree with TRBD1. The CDR3 here is CASSPGQGSNQPQHF. The CDR3 bases are TGTGCCAGCAGCCCGGGACAGGGGAGCAATCAGCCCCAGCATTTT.